The next 23 T cell receptor beta chains were all read from a single sample in a study of human T cells and chemical hapten exposure. As to time point: pre-sensitization, week 0. As for treatment: therapeutic diphenylcyclopropenone sensitization with weekly scalp DPC. In TCRdb, the RACE reads were re-called with MiXCR into one record per CDR3 protein. The table has 85,000 to 120,000 distinct CDR3 sequences, more than 10% seen once. Here the sequenced sample was whole blood, taken in connection with sensitization to the hapten diphenylcyclopropenone (DPC). All receptors come from a woman between 50 and 59 years old with alopecia areata. Some clones in this sample may be carry-over from other donors' samples.

This clonotype was recorded a few times. V gene TRBV19 combines with J gene TRBJ1-5; 8 positions agree with TRBD1. The CDR3 loop spans 16 amino acids. The J segment lost 0 bases and the V segment lost 7 bases, leaving 8 bases of the junction unmatched. The germline V gene has CDR1 LNHDA and CDR2 SQIVND (reference sequence). The CDR3 spells CASTLTGGYSNQPQHF. The CDR3 DNA follows: TGTGCCAGTACCCTTACAGGGGGATATAGCAATCAGCCCCAGCATTTT.

This clonotype was counted ten times or more. This chain uses TRBV23-1 with TRBJ2-7; TRBD1 aligns across 10 bases. TRBV23-1 is annotated as an ORF whose role is uncertain. CDR3 size: 16 residues. V lost 7 bases and J lost 4; bases outside the gene matches: 13. CDR3 in amino acids: CASTPPGTGDNYEQYF. The CDR3 DNA reads TGCGCCAGCACCCCCCCCGGGACAGGGGATAATTACGAGCAGTACTTC.

The chain joins TRBV3-1 to TRBJ1-1; 7 positions agree with TRBD1. This CDR3 region has 14 residues. The germline CDR1 and CDR2 sequences are LGHDT and YNNKEL (reference sequence). V lost 0 bases, J lost 11 bases, and 9 bases stayed unmatched. For the CDR3, the DNA is TGTGCCAGCAGCCAAGAGGGAACAGGGGCTAACGCTTTCTTT. This gives the protein CASSQEGTGANAFF.

The chain uses TRBV7-2 and TRBJ2-6, with D hard to call. Trimming pared 1 base from V and 0 bases from J, leaving 7 bases between. The CDR3 has 16 residues. Per germline, CDR1 SGHTA and CDR2 FQGNSA. The CDR3 loop reads CASSLDGDSGANVLTF. CDR3 nucleotide sequence: TGTGCCAGCAGCTTAGACGGAGACTCTGGGGCCAACGTCCTGACTTTC.

The gene calls are TRBV5-6 and TRBJ1-5; no clear D gene. Germline V gene data show CDR1 as SGHDT and CDR2 as YYEEEE. V was clipped by 2 bases and J by 0 bases, with 12 bases between them. This CDR3 is built from 16 residues. The CDR3 loop reads CASSFGGFYSNQPQHF. For the CDR3, the DNA is TGTGCCAGCAGCTTCGGAGGGTTTTATAGCAATCAGCCCCAGCATTTT.

This clonotype was seen only a few times. The chain carries TRBV29-1 and TRBJ1-1; D unresolved. Trimming removed 7 bases from V and 1 base from J, with 7 bases in between. The length of the CDR3 is 11 residues. The germline V gene has CDR1 SQVTM and CDR2 ANQGSEA. The CDR3 nucleotides are TGCAGCGACGGGGAGAACACTGAAGCTTTCTTT. It is translated as CSDGENTEAFF.

This clonotype was counted many times. The chain links TRBV7-8 to TRBJ2-7; tentatively, D is TRBD1 (6 bases). Between the trimmed V and J ends, which lost 4 bases and 4 bases, there was a span of 14 bases. Per the germline V gene, CDR1 is SGHVS and CDR2 is FQNEAQ. The CDR3 runs to 14 residues. The CDR3: CASSSSTGRYEQYF. CDR3 sequence (DNA): TGTGCCAGCAGCTCTTCAACAGGGAGATACGAGCAGTACTTC.

The chain is built from TRBV28 and TRBJ2-7; 7 bases align to TRBD2. Looked up from germline, CDR1 is MDHEN and CDR2 is SYDVKM. CDR3 length: 13 amino acids. J gave up 0 bases and V 7 bases, and 3 bases lay outside the gene matches. DNA for the CDR3: TGTGCCAGCATCGCGGGAGCCTCCTACGAGCAGTACTTC. Translated: CASIAGASYEQYF.

This clonotype was counted many times. This sequence joins TRBV7-2 and TRBJ1-3; tentative D call: TRBD1 (6 bases). From germline, CDR1 is SGHTA and CDR2 FQGNSA. V dropped 6 bases and J dropped 0 bases, with 12 bases sitting between them. The CDR3 totals 15 residues. CDR3 sequence reads: CASRADRSSGNTIYF. As DNA, the CDR3 is TGTGCCAGCAGAGCGGACAGATCCTCTGGAAACACCATATATTTT.

This clonotype was detected a few times. The rearrangement links TRBV6-2 or TRBV6-3 to TRBJ1-6; D is ambiguous. CDR3 length: 12 amino acids. Trimming left V 7 bases short and J 3 bases short, with 4 bases between. Germline V gene data show CDR1 as MNHEY and CDR2 as SVGEGT. The CDR3 region is CASNDYNSPLHF. The CDR3 region has the DNA TGTGCCAGCAACGACTATAATTCACCCCTCCACTTT.

This clonotype occurred a few times. The chain joins TRBV4-3 to TRBJ1-2; D is uncertain. The CDR3 runs 16 residues. Germline CDR1 reads LGHNA; CDR2 reads YSLEER. Trimming stripped 0 bases from V and 4 bases from J, with 15 bases between. CDR3 loop: CASSQERRGGLYGYTF. For the CDR3, the DNA is TGCGCCAGCAGCCAAGAGCGGCGGGGTGGACTCTATGGCTACACCTTC.

This clonotype has more than one count but fewer than ten. The chain employs TRBV28 and TRBJ2-2, with D maybe TRBD1 (5 bases). The germline V gene encodes CDR1 MDHEN and CDR2 SYDVKM. The V end was cut by 5 bases, the J end by 4 bases, with 14 bases between. The CDR3 spans 15 residues. This CDR3 is CASSRRKQGTGELFF. The DNA for the CDR3 is TGTGCCAGCAGTAGACGCAAGCAGGGCACCGGGGAGCTGTTTTTT.

In this sample, this clonotype turned up a few times. The chain has TRBV29-1 and TRBJ2-1, with 7 bases matching TRBD2. This CDR3 is 14 amino acids long. The germline V gene encodes CDR1 SQVTM and CDR2 ANQGSEA. Trimming cost V 6 bases and J 6 bases; bases outside gene matches: 11. CDR3 in amino acids: CSVVPGAGFNEQFF. In nucleotides, the CDR3 is TGCAGCGTCGTCCCCGGAGCGGGGTTCAATGAGCAGTTCTTC.

Regarding this clonotype: A read error may be the cause here, since a much bigger clone is one base away. The rearrangement uses TRBV3-1 and TRBJ2-4; D not certain. Germline CDR1 reads LGHDT; CDR2 reads YNNKEL (reference sequence). V shed 0 bases and J shed 6 bases, with 9 bases lying between them. The length of the CDR3 is 14 residues. DNA for the CDR3: TGTGCCAGCAGCCAAGAACCAGAACGAAACATTCAGTACTTC. This translates into CASSQEPERNIQYF. Variable domain in full (rest from reference TRBV3-1 and TRBJ2-4): DTAVSQTPKYLVTQMGNDKSIKCEQNLGHDTMYWYKQDSKKFLKIMFSYNNKELIINETVPNRFSPKSPDKAHLNLHINSLELGDSAVYFCASSQEPERNIQYFGAGTRLSVL.

The chain is built from TRBV28 and TRBJ1-5; the D gene is possibly TRBD1 (5 bases). The CDR3 is 18 amino acids. Between the trimmed V and J ends, which lost 7 bases and 1 base, there was a span of 23 bases. The V gene's germline CDR1 is MDHEN and CDR2 SYDVKM. The CDR3 coding sequence is TGTGCCAGCACCTTTAGGGCACTAGGGGATTTCAGCAATCAGCCCCAGCATTTT. The encoded protein is CASTFRALGDFSNQPQHF.

This chain links TRBV3-1 with TRBJ1-3, with TRBD1 identical over 7 bases. The CDR3 is 14 residues long. Per the germline V gene, CDR1 is LGHDT and CDR2 is YNNKEL (reference sequence). With V trimmed by 4 bases and J by 4 bases, 4 bases remained unmatched. CDR3 coding DNA: TGTGCCAGCAGCCCGACAGGGTTCGGAAACACCATATATTTT. Its protein product is CASSPTGFGNTIYF.

This chain links TRBV20-1 with TRBJ1-1, with D possibly matching TRBD1 (5 bases). The CDR3 length is 12 residues. Germline V gives CDR1 DFQATT, CDR2 SNEGSKA (reference sequence). V lost 3 bases and J 5 bases, leaving 10 bases between the germline ends. DNA for the CDR3: TGCAGTGCTAGCAGGGTAAAAACTGAAGCTTTCTTT. Translating it yields CSASRVKTEAFF.

This clonotype was recorded a few times. This sequence joins TRBV11-2 and TRBJ1-2; D is uncertain. This CDR3 contains 15 residues. The germline V gene encodes CDR1 SGHAT and CDR2 FQNNGV. The V gene lost 1 base and the J gene lost 6 bases, with 15 bases spanning the gap. CDR3 bases: TGTGCCAGCAGCTTAGCCCCCACCGCCCCGGATGGCTACACCTTC. This codes for CASSLAPTAPDGYTF.

This chain joins TRBV5-1 and TRBJ1-4; D call uncertain. Looked up from germline, CDR1 is SGHRS and CDR2 is YFSETQ. V lost 3 bases to trimming and J lost 4 bases, with 10 bases between them. This CDR3 has 14 amino acids. Written as DNA, the CDR3 is TGCGCCAGCAGCTCGGGCGGCTATAATGAAAAACTGTTTTTT. It is translated as CASSSGGYNEKLFF.

This clonotype is a singleton in its sample. This sequence joins TRBV28 and TRBJ2-7; no firm D call. The V end lost 8 bases, the J end lost 3 bases, and 14 bases lay between the germline ends. CDR3 length equals 13 residues. Germline V gene data show CDR1 as MDHEN and CDR2 as SYDVKM. The CDR3 sequence: CASRVNSNYEQYF. The CDR3 DNA follows: TGTGCCAGCCGGGTGAACAGCAACTACGAGCAGTACTTC. Full variable domain (outside the CDR3, taken from reference TRBV28 and TRBJ2-7): DVKVTQSSRYLVKRTGEKVFLECVQDMDHENMFWYRQDPGLGLRLIYFSYDVKMKEKGDIPEGYSVSREKKERFSLILESASTNQTSMYLCASRVNSNYEQYFGPGTRLTVT.

This chain uses TRBV7-2 with TRBJ2-3; D is undetermined. Trimming shortened V by 2 bases and J by 6 bases, and 9 bases separated the two germline ends. This CDR3 is built from 13 residues. Germline assignment: CDR1 SGHTA and CDR2 FQGNSA. Here the CDR3 DNA reads TGTGCCAGCAGCTTAATGACGCTTGATACGCAGTATTTT. It is translated as CASSLMTLDTQYF.

This clonotype was seen only once. The rearrangement links TRBV7-2 to TRBJ2-2; TRBD1 might be the D (6 bases). There are 13 residues in the CDR3. Germline values: CDR1 SGHTA, CDR2 FQGNSA. Trimming stripped 4 bases from V and 5 bases from J, with 8 bases between. CDR3 amino acids: CASSSGQTGELFF. The DNA of the CDR3 is TGTGCCAGCAGCTCCGGACAGACCGGGGAGCTGTTTTTT. Together with reference TRBV7-2 and TRBJ2-2, the CDR3 gives the full variable domain: GAGVSQSPSNKVTEKGKDVELRCDPISGHTALYWYRQSLGQGLEFLIYFQGNSAPDKSGLPSDRFSAERTGGSVSTLTIQRTQQEDSAVYLCASSSGQTGELFFGEGSRLTVL.

This clonotype was seen more than once but under ten times. The rearrangement links TRBV28 to TRBJ2-3, with no clear D. This CDR3 comprises 14 residues. Per the germline V gene, CDR1 is MDHEN and CDR2 is SYDVKM. V dropped 6 bases and J dropped 2 bases, with 12 bases sitting between them. In nucleotides, the CDR3 is TGTGCCAGCAGCCGTACCCTCCTCACAGATACGCAGTATTTT. The encoded protein is CASSRTLLTDTQYF.